This TCR beta chain was recorded in a study of control samples from healthy donors and cancer patients. Looked up from germline, CDR1 is SGHRS and CDR2 is YFSETQ. The CDR3 is 13 amino acids. The ends lost 8 bases at V and 5 bases at J; junction bases unmatched: 6. The assay was immunoSEQ multiplex PCR, and TCRdb's table has in-frame clones only and misses some. The sample contains 200,000 or so clones, 90% to 95% of which appear only once. V gene TRBV5-1 combines with J gene TRBJ1-4; 7 bases map to TRBD1. The TCR was taken from a man aged 25 to 40 in good health. The specimen was blood. The CDR3 sequence: CASQTGSNEKLFF. CDR3 DNA sequence: TGCGCCAGTCAGACAGGGTCGAATGAAAAACTGTTTTTT.